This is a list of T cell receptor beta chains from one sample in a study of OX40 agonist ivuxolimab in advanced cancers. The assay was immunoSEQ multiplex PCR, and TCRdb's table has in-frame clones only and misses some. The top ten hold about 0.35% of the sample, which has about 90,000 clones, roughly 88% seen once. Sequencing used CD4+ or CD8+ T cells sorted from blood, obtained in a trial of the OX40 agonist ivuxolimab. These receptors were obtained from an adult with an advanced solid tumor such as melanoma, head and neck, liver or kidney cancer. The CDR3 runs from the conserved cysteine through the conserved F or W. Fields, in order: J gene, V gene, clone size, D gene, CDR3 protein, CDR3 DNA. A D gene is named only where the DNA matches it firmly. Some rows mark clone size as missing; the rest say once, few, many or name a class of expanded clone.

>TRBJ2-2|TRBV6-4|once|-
CASSASTANTGELFF
TGTGCCAGCAGTGCTTCGACAGCGAACACCGGGGAGCTGTTTTTT
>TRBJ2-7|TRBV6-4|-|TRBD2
CASNPAGVFYEQYF
TGTGCCAGCAATCCAGCGGGGGTTTTCTACGAGCAGTACTTC
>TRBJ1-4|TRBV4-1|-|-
CASSPSGGNEKLFF
TGCGCCAGCAGCCCTTCCGGGGGGAATGAAAAACTGTTTTTT
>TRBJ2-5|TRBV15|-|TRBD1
CATSSLQGAYETQYF
TGTGCCACCAGCAGTCTCCAGGGGGCTTATGAGACCCAGTACTTC
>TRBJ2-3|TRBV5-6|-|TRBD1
CASRPRWDRGSDTQYF
TGTGCCAGCAGACCAAGGTGGGACAGGGGGTCAGATACGCAGTATTTT
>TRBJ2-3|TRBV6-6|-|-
CASSYESKSTDTQYF
TGTGCCAGCAGTTACGAGAGTAAAAGCACAGATACGCAGTATTTT
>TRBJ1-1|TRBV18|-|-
CASSPYDVATGTEAFF
TGTGCCAGCTCACCATATGACGTAGCCACGGGGACTGAAGCTTTCTTT
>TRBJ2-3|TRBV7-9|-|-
CASSLEGTRTDTQYF
TGTGCCAGCAGCTTAGAGGGGACTCGCACAGATACGCAGTATTTT
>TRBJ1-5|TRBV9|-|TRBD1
CASSTGGSSNQPQHF
TGTGCCAGCAGCACAGGGGGCTCCAGCAATCAGCCCCAGCATTTT
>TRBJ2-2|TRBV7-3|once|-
CASSPGAGNTGELFF
TGTGCCAGCAGCCCCGGTGCGGGGAACACCGGGGAGCTGTTTTTT
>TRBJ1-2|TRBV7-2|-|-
CASSLRVSDYSGYTF
TGTGCCAGCAGCTTACGGGTCAGTGACTACTCTGGCTACACCTTC
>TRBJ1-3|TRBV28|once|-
CASSVRVPGNTIYF
TGTGCCAGCAGCGTCAGGGTCCCTGGAAACACCATATATTTT
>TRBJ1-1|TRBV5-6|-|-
CASQRRGYMNTEAFF
TGTGCCAGCCAAAGGAGAGGATACATGAACACTGAAGCTTTCTTT
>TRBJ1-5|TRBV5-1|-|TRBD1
CASSLGSGTGGLTPQHF
TGCGCCAGCAGCTTGGGCTCCGGGACAGGTGGCTTGACGCCCCAGCATTTT
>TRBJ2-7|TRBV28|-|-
CASSPTGVGTYEQYF
TGTGCCAGCAGCCCTACCGGGGTGGGAACCTACGAGCAGTACTTC
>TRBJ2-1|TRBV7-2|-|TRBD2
CASSSTSGRRNEQFF
TGTGCCAGCAGCTCTACTAGCGGGCGGCGCAATGAGCAGTTCTTC
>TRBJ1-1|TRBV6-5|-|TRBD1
CASRFRGEKTEAFF
TGTGCCAGCAGATTCAGGGGGGAGAAAACTGAAGCTTTCTTT
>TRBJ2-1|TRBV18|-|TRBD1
CASSLGTGDYNEQFF
TGTGCCAGCTCACTAGGGACAGGAGATTACAATGAGCAGTTCTTC
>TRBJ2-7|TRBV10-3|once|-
CAISDGSSYEQYF
TGTGCCATCAGTGACGGGAGCTCCTACGAGCAGTACTTC
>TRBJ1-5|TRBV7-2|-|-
CASSSSPSNQPQHF
TGTGCCAGCAGCTCATCCCCTAGTAATCAGCCCCAGCATTTT
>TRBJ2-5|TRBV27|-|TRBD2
CASSLSISGRETQYF
TGTGCCAGCAGTTTATCGATTAGCGGGAGAGAGACCCAGTACTTC
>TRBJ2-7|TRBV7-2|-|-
CASSISYEQYF
TGTGCCAGCAGCATCTCCTACGAGCAGTACTTC
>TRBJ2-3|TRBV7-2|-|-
CASSFGFADTQYF
TGTGCCAGCAGCTTCGGTTTCGCAGATACGCAGTATTTT
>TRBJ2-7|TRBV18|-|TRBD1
CASSPTGNYEQYF
TGTGCCAGCTCTCCGACAGGGAACTACGAGCAGTACTTC
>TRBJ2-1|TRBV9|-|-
CASSLWGDIDNEQFF
TGTGCCAGCAGCTTGTGGGGGGATATAGACAATGAGCAGTTCTTC
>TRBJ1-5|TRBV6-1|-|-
CASRGEVMGNQPQHF
TGTGCCAGCAGGGGGGAGGTGATGGGCAATCAGCCCCAGCATTTT
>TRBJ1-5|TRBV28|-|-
CASSAPGSNQPQHF
TGTGCCAGCAGTGCCCCGGGTTCCAATCAGCCCCAGCATTTT
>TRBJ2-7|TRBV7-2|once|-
CASSWATGYEQYF
TGTGCCAGCAGCTGGGCCACTGGTTACGAGCAGTACTTC
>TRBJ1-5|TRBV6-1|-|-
CASSERAGSQPQHF
TGTGCCAGCAGTGAAAGGGCCGGGAGTCAGCCCCAGCATTTT
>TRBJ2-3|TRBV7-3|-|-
CASSLMAQDTQYF
TGTGCCAGCAGCTTAATGGCCCAAGATACGCAGTATTTT
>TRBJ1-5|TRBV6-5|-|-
CASSYSNGQPQHF
TGTGCCAGCAGTTACTCGAATGGTCAGCCCCAGCATTTT
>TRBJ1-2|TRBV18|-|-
CASSPRGTDGYTF
TGTGCCAGCTCACCGAGGGGAACGGATGGCTACACCTTC
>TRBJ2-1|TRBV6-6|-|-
CASSYSGRGTGNEQFF
TGTGCCAGCAGTTACTCCGGACGCGGAACGGGCAATGAGCAGTTCTTC
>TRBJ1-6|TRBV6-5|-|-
CASRPWDESPLHF
TGTGCCAGCAGGCCCTGGGATGAGTCACCCCTCCACTTT
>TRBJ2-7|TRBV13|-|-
CASSLGLLSGDEQYF
TGTGCCAGCAGCTTAGGCCTGCTTTCAGGGGACGAGCAGTACTTC
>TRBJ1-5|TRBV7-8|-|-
CASSLGGQRRSNQPQHF
TGTGCCAGCAGCTTAGGAGGACAGCGTCGGAGCAATCAGCCCCAGCATTTT
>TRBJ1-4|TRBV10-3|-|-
CAISGGEKLFF
TGTGCCATCAGTGGGGGTGAAAAACTGTTTTTT
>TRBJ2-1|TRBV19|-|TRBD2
CASSSGLAGGYEQFF
TGTGCCAGTAGTTCTGGACTAGCGGGAGGATATGAGCAGTTCTTC
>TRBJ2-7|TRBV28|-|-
CASTVRGEQYF
TGTGCCAGCACCGTCCGAGGCGAGCAGTACTTC
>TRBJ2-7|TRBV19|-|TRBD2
CASSSYPTGTSGSYEQYF
TGTGCCAGTAGTTCCTACCCTACCGGGACTAGCGGCTCCTACGAGCAGTACTTC
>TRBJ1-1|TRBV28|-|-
CASTKSGEWTEAFF
TGTGCCAGCACCAAGTCGGGGGAATGGACTGAAGCTTTCTTT
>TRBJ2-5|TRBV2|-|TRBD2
CASSAPGASGETQYF
TGTGCCAGCAGTGCCCCTGGGGCTAGCGGAGAGACCCAGTACTTC
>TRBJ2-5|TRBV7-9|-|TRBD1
CASSSYRGRETQYF
TGTGCCAGCAGCTCATACAGGGGGCGGGAGACCCAGTACTTC
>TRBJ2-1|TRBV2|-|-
CASSPPSGAPSYNEQFF
TGTGCCAGCAGTCCTCCTTCAGGGGCGCCCTCCTACAATGAGCAGTTCTTC
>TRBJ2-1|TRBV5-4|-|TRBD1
CASSLRTGNEQFF
TGTGCCAGCAGCTTGAGGACAGGCAATGAGCAGTTCTTC